A selection of T cell receptor beta chains follows, all from one sample in a study of CD8 T cells in Susac syndrome. TCRdb analysed the immunoSEQ multiplex PCR reads with MiXCR anew, one entry per CDR3 protein. The sample consists of roughly 200,000 distinct CDR3 sequences, around 95% of them appearing once. Sequenced: CD4+ T cells from PBMCs. The receptors shown here come from a human donor in good health. The CDR3 runs from the conserved cysteine through the conserved F or W. Each record gives: CDR3 DNA, CDR3 protein, clone size, J gene, V gene, D gene. D genes are given only for firm matches. Rows may omit the clone size; those that give it use once, few, many or a size class.

TGTGCCAGCAGCCCTCGGACCCTCCAAGAGACCCAGTACTTC | CASSPRTLQETQYF | . | TRBJ2-5 | TRBV9 | .
TGTGCCAGCAGCTTTTCGGATGAGCAGTTCTTC | CASSFSDEQFF | . | TRBJ2-1 | TRBV5-4 | .
TGTGCCACCAGTGGCCACAGGGTAATTGAGCAGTTCTTC | CATSGHRVIEQFF | . | TRBJ2-1 | TRBV24-1 | .
TGTGCCAGCAGCTTAGTGGCGGAGACCCAGTACTTC | CASSLVAETQYF | . | TRBJ2-5 | TRBV11-2 | .
TGTGCCATCGCCGGGACTAGCCCCGGGGAGCTGTTTTTT | CAIAGTSPGELFF | . | TRBJ2-2 | TRBV10-3 | TRBD2
TGTGCCAGCAGCATAGTAGGCCACCAAGAGACCCAGTACTTC | CASSIVGHQETQYF | . | TRBJ2-5 | TRBV7-8 | .
TGTGCCAGCGCTTCCAGGGTAAACTATGGCTACACCTTC | CASASRVNYGYTF | . | TRBJ1-2 | TRBV27 | .
TGTGCCAGCAGTCCTACTGGCGGACACAATGAGCAGTTCTTC | CASSPTGGHNEQFF | few | TRBJ2-1 | TRBV28 | .
TGCAGTGCTTTTATGGACACCTCGGGTTGGTATGGCTACACCTTC | CSAFMDTSGWYGYTF | . | TRBJ1-2 | TRBV20-1 | .
TGTGCCAGCAGCTTGATCGGGACTAGCGGCCGTGGAACGCAGTATTTT | CASSLIGTSGRGTQYF | once | TRBJ2-3 | TRBV7-2 | TRBD2
TGCGCCAGCAGCTTAACCAGGGGGCCCGGTCAGCCCCAGCATTTT | CASSLTRGPGQPQHF | . | TRBJ1-5 | TRBV5-1 | TRBD1
TGTGCCAGCAGCGCGGGACTAAACCAAGAGACCCAGTACTTC | CASSAGLNQETQYF | . | TRBJ2-5 | TRBV9 | TRBD2
TGTGCCAGCAGCTTACGGGGACAGCTGAACACTGAAGCTTTCTTT | CASSLRGQLNTEAFF | few | TRBJ1-1 | TRBV7-9 | TRBD1
TGCAGCGTTGACGCCCAGCCTAACTATGGCTACACCTTC | CSVDAQPNYGYTF | . | TRBJ1-2 | TRBV29-1 | .
TGTGCCAGCACCTCCGAGACTAGGTACAATGAGCAGTTCTTC | CASTSETRYNEQFF | . | TRBJ2-1 | TRBV25-1 | .
TGTGCCTGGTCCCCCTACGGGGCGCTGCGCAATGAGCAGTTCTTC | CAWSPYGALRNEQFF | once | TRBJ2-1 | TRBV30 | .
TGCGCCAGCAGATCCGGGACGTCGGCGGTCAATGAGCAGTTCTTC | CASRSGTSAVNEQFF | . | TRBJ2-1 | TRBV23-1 | .
TGCAGCGTTGAGTTGGGACAGGGGACAGATACGCAGTATTTT | CSVELGQGTDTQYF | . | TRBJ2-3 | TRBV29-1 | TRBD1
TGTGCCACCAGTCCTACTAGCGGGAGTCGATGGGGAGAGACCCAGTACTTC | CATSPTSGSRWGETQYF | . | TRBJ2-5 | TRBV24-1 | TRBD2
TGCGCCAGCAGCCAACCGACTAGCGGGAGAGTGCAGTTCTTC | CASSQPTSGRVQFF | . | TRBJ2-1 | TRBV4-1 | TRBD2
TGTGCCACCAGTAGAGCGGGTAACACAGATACGCAGTATTTT | CATSRAGNTDTQYF | . | TRBJ2-3 | TRBV15 | .
TGTGCCTGGAAGGGCGGGACTAGCACAGATACGCAGTATTTT | CAWKGGTSTDTQYF | . | TRBJ2-3 | TRBV30 | .
TGTGCCAGCAGCCAAGCGACGGTTGATAAAGGCTACACCTTC | CASSQATVDKGYTF | . | TRBJ1-2 | TRBV3-1 | .
TGTGCCACCAGCCTACGGCGGGGGGGGCCTCTTCAAGAGACCCAGTACTTC | CATSLRRGGPLQETQYF | . | TRBJ2-5 | TRBV15 | TRBD2
TGCAGTGCTAGAGATCCGTTCGAGGTCGGCTACACCTTC | CSARDPFEVGYTF | . | TRBJ1-2 | TRBV20-1 | .
TGTGCCAGCAGCCAAGGGGACGTTGGAAACACCATATATTTT | CASSQGDVGNTIYF | . | TRBJ1-3 | TRBV3-1 | .
TGTGCCAGCAGTCCCGCCCTAGGGGTACGGACTGAAGCTTTCTTT | CASSPALGVRTEAFF | . | TRBJ1-1 | TRBV28 | .
TGCAGTGCTAGTCCTCCCGCTATCGGGGAGCTGTTTTTT | CSASPPAIGELFF | . | TRBJ2-2 | TRBV20-1 | .
TGTGCCAGCAGCTCCCTGTGGAGGGGTGACTATGGCTACACCTTC | CASSSLWRGDYGYTF | . | TRBJ1-2 | TRBV11-2 | .
TGTGCCAGCAGGCGAATCGGGACTAGCGGGGGCCTTTGGCCGCAGTATTTT | CASRRIGTSGGLWPQYF | . | TRBJ2-3 | TRBV6-1 | TRBD2
TGTGCCAGCAGTTTAATGGGGTTAGCCAAAAACATTCAGTACTTC | CASSLMGLAKNIQYF | . | TRBJ2-4 | TRBV27 | .
TGTGCCAGCAGCCCCACCGGGAGGGTGGCCTACAATGAGCAGTTCTTC | CASSPTGRVAYNEQFF | once | TRBJ2-1 | TRBV9 | TRBD2
TGCAGTGCTAGAGGAGACAACTTGCGACTGTTTTTT | CSARGDNLRLFF | . | TRBJ1-4 | TRBV20-1 | .
TGTGCCAGCAGCTCTAGCCCTCAGGGTGGCCAGCCCCAGCATTTT | CASSSSPQGGQPQHF | . | TRBJ1-5 | TRBV7-2 | .
TGCAGTGCTAGTCGACAAGAGACCCAGTACTTC | CSASRQETQYF | few | TRBJ2-5 | TRBV20-1 | .
TGCGCCAGCAGCCCCAGCGGGACCCACTACGAGCAGTACTTC | CASSPSGTHYEQYF | . | TRBJ2-7 | TRBV5-1 | TRBD2
TGTGCCAGCAGCGCGACAGTAGTAAACATTCAGTACTTC | CASSATVVNIQYF | . | TRBJ2-4 | TRBV9 | .
TGTGCCAGCAGCGCAGGGACAGGGGGCGAGCAGTACTTC | CASSAGTGGEQYF | . | TRBJ2-7 | TRBV7-6 | TRBD1
TGTGCCACCAGTCTCGGTCCTCCGAGCAATCAGCCCCAGCATTTT | CATSLGPPSNQPQHF | . | TRBJ1-5 | TRBV24-1 | .
TGTGCCAGCAGCTTACAGGGCGTCGGTCACACTGAAGCTTTCTTT | CASSLQGVGHTEAFF | . | TRBJ1-1 | TRBV7-9 | .
TGCAGTGCTATGGGACAGGGAGATTCACCCCTCCACTTT | CSAMGQGDSPLHF | . | TRBJ1-6 | TRBV20-1 | TRBD1
TGCGCCAGCAGCCAGTATGACGGGAAGGATACGCAGTATTTT | CASSQYDGKDTQYF | . | TRBJ2-3 | TRBV4-1 | .
TGTGCCAGCAGTTCTACAGGATCCTATGGCTACACCTTC | CASSSTGSYGYTF | . | TRBJ1-2 | TRBV6-5 | .
TGCGCCAGCAGCCAACGGGTTCAACTTAGGGAGGAAAAACTGTTTTTT | CASSQRVQLREEKLFF | . | TRBJ1-4 | TRBV4-3 | .
TGTGCCAGCAGTTCCGGGACAGGGCCTGTCGAGCAGTACTTC | CASSSGTGPVEQYF | . | TRBJ2-7 | TRBV12-3/TRBV12-4 | TRBD1
TGCAGTGTTCGATCGGGACTAGCGGGGCCCCAAGAGACCCAGTACTTC | CSVRSGLAGPQETQYF | once | TRBJ2-5 | TRBV20-1 | TRBD2
TGTGCCTCATCCCAAGCGAACACTGAAGCTTTCTTT | CASSQANTEAFF | . | TRBJ1-1 | TRBV10-3 | .
TGCAGCGTTGCCCCAGGTAGGGGACGGACGAACACTGAAGCTTTCTTT | CSVAPGRGRTNTEAFF | . | TRBJ1-1 | TRBV29-1 | .
TGCAGCGTGGGCATGGGACAGCTACAAGAGACCCAGTACTTC | CSVGMGQLQETQYF | . | TRBJ2-5 | TRBV29-1 | TRBD1
TGTGCCCAACAGGGAGCTACAGATACGCAGTATTTT | CAQQGATDTQYF | once | TRBJ2-3 | TRBV7-9 | .
TGTGCCAGCAGACTCGAGGGGGGGACCTACGAGCAGTACTTC | CASRLEGGTYEQYF | . | TRBJ2-7 | TRBV7-2 | .
TGTGCCAGCAGTCGGACAGGGGGGGGTTCACCCCTCCACTTT | CASSRTGGGSPLHF | . | TRBJ1-6 | TRBV12-3/TRBV12-4 | TRBD1
TGTGCCACCGGAAAAGCACCCTTAGGACGCCAGCCCCAGCATTTT | CATGKAPLGRQPQHF | . | TRBJ1-5 | TRBV6-2/TRBV6-3 | .
TGCAGCGCGAGGACAGCCAGCAATGAGCAGTTCTTC | CSARTASNEQFF | . | TRBJ2-1 | TRBV29-1 | .